What follows are 15 T cell receptor beta chains derived from one specimen sequenced in a study of shared clonotypes between healthy human individuals (TCRdb year 2020). CD8 naive samples were CD45RO-negative cells positively selected for CCR7, giving a CD45RA+CCR7+ population that excluded TemRA cells. Preparation of the library involved the immunoSEQ multiplex PCR assay. TCRdb mirrors the immuneACCESS table, restricted to in-frame sequences. Some clones are absent from its copies; in checked studies, under half trace to an unresolved V gene, and the reason for the others is unknown. The sample includes 1.5 million to 2.5 million clones, with about 95% observed a single time. Of the sample, 1.2% is held by the ten largest clones. The sample consisted of naive CD8+ T cells sorted from blood. The cell subset or site label for this specimen denotes: CD45RA+CCR7+. All receptors come from a man younger than 35 in good health.

The rearrangement links TRBV18 to TRBJ2-2, with D tentatively TRBD2 (7 bases). V gave up 8 bases and J gave up 5 bases, with 24 bases separating them. From germline, CDR1 is KGHSH and CDR2 LQKENI. CDR3 length: 17 amino acids. CDR3 nucleotides: TGTGCCAGCCAAGGGGGGGACACCAATTCACGGACCGGGGAGCTGTTTTTT. This codes for CASQGGDTNSRTGELFF.

In this sample, this clone turned up once. This chain uses TRBV7-6 with TRBJ2-2, with TRBD2 matching 9 bases. Germline assignment: CDR1 SGHVS and CDR2 FNYEAQ. V shed 6 bases and J 0 bases; nucleotides not matched to a gene: 8. The CDR3 is made up of 17 amino acids. Here the CDR3 reads CASSSGASGTNTGELFF. The CDR3 DNA reads TGTGCCAGCAGTTCAGGGGCTAGCGGGACGAACACCGGGGAGCTGTTTTTT.

The chain's CDR3 is CASSFQGSQPQHF. The CDR3 region has the DNA TGTGCCAGCAGCTTCCAGGGGTCCCAGCCCCAGCATTTT. V and J are TRBV28 and TRBJ1-5; D is perhaps TRBD1 (6 bases). This CDR3 contains 13 residues. The germline gives CDR1 MDHEN, CDR2 SYDVKM. Trimming cost V 6 bases and J 7 bases, with 13 bases left between them. Based on the CDR3 plus reference TRBV28 and TRBJ1-5, the full variable domain is DVKVTQSSRYLVKRTGEKVFLECVQDMDHENMFWYRQDPGLGLRLIYFSYDVKMKEKGDIPEGYSVSREKKERFSLILESASTNQTSMYLCASSFQGSQPQHFGDGTRLSIL.

The chain is built from TRBV5-1 and TRBJ2-3; TRBD2 aligns across 7 bases. V lost 6 bases, J lost 1 base, and 8 bases stayed unmatched. The CDR3 totals 15 residues. The germline V gene encodes CDR1 SGHRS and CDR2 YFSETQ. The CDR3 protein is CASTYQTSGTDTQYF. The CDR3 DNA reads TGCGCCAGCACCTATCAAACTAGCGGCACAGATACGCAGTATTTT.

Notes on this clone: A junction boundary mismatches the germline segment, possibly from a read error. Other nucleotide sequences from this sample produce the same CDR3. The chain joins TRBV30 to TRBJ2-7; D gene ambiguous. Germline loops: CDR1 GTSNPN, CDR2 SVGIG (reference sequence). This CDR3 has 13 amino acids. CDR3 in DNA: TGTGCCTGGAGTGTTCGCCTGGGCTACGAACAGTACTTC. Protein product: CAWSVRLGYEQYF.

The rearrangement joins TRBV6-5 to TRBJ2-3, with D possibly TRBD1 on 6 matching bases. The CDR3 runs 15 residues. Trimming shortened V by 5 bases and J by 0 bases, and 12 bases separated the two germline ends. CDR1 and CDR2 (germline): MNHEY, SVGAGI. The CDR3 sequence: CASSPGQLSTDTQYF. The CDR3 DNA sequence: TGTGCCAGCAGTCCTGGACAGTTAAGCACAGATACGCAGTATTTT.

CDR3 coding DNA: TGCGCCAGCAGCTGGGCCGGTCCCTACAATGAGCAGTTCTTC. This encodes CASSWAGPYNEQFF. This chain joins TRBV5-1 and TRBJ2-1; D gene ambiguous. Between the trimmed V and J ends, which lost 3 bases and 2 bases, there was a span of 9 bases. The CDR3 extends over 14 amino acids. The germline V gene encodes CDR1 SGHRS and CDR2 YFSETQ.

As to this clone: The same CDR3 arises from other DNA sequences in this sample as well. The genes are TRBV30 and TRBJ2-2; D is unclear. V was trimmed by 2 bases and J by 5 bases, leaving 6 bases between them. CDR1 is GTSNPN and CDR2 is SVGIG in the germline V gene (reference sequence). The CDR3 is 12 residues long. The CDR3 spells CAWSSVTGELFF. For the CDR3, the DNA is TGTGCCTGGAGTTCGGTTACCGGGGAGCTGTTTTTT.

This rearrangement joins TRBV10-2 to TRBJ2-7, with D perhaps TRBD2 (5 bases). CDR1 is WSHSY, CDR2 SAAADI, per germline. V was trimmed by 2 bases and J by 3 bases, leaving 11 bases between them. This CDR3 contains 14 residues. The CDR3: CASSEEGWDYEQYF. Written as DNA, the CDR3 is TGCGCCAGCAGTGAGGAGGGTTGGGACTACGAGCAGTACTTC.

The chain joins TRBV28 to TRBJ2-1, with 9 bases matching TRBD2. V trimming: 5 bases; J trimming: 2 bases; junction bases outside the gene matches: 13. This CDR3 comprises 18 residues. The germline gives CDR1 MDHEN, CDR2 SYDVKM. The CDR3 sequence: CASSPIAGARHTYNEQFF. CDR3 in DNA: TGTGCCAGCAGTCCAATAGCGGGGGCCCGACATACCTACAATGAGCAGTTCTTC.

Remarks on this clone: Other DNA sequences in the sample encode the same CDR3. The chain links TRBV30 to TRBJ2-7; tentatively, D is TRBD2 (5 bases). Deletions cut 0 bases from V and 2 bases from J, with 8 bases between. This CDR3 region has 13 residues. Germline CDR1 is GTSNPN and CDR2 is SVGIG (reference sequence). CDR3 DNA sequence: TGTGCCTGGAGTGTGGGAGCTACCTACGAGCAGTACTTC. Amino acids: CAWSVGATYEQYF.

CDR3 in amino acids: CASSSVGSNEKLFF. The CDR3 coding sequence is TGTGCCAGCAGCTCAGTGGGGTCTAATGAAAAACTGTTTTTT. The V call is TRBV7-9, the J call TRBJ1-4, with D unresolved. Germline V lookup: CDR1 SEHNR, CDR2 FQNEAQ (reference sequence). CDR3 size: 14 residues. V lost 4 bases and J 3 bases, leaving 9 bases between the germline ends.

The chain employs TRBV10-3 and TRBJ2-3, with TRBD2 matching over 8 bases. This CDR3 region has 12 residues. J gave up 4 bases and V 10 bases, and 4 bases lay outside the gene matches. Germline CDR1 is ENHRY and CDR2 is SYGVKD. The CDR3 protein is CATSGSADTQYF. In DNA, the CDR3 is TGTGCCACCAGCGGGAGCGCAGATACGCAGTATTTT.

V usage is TRBV5-8 and J usage is TRBJ1-6; tentative D call: TRBD1 (5 bases). V lost 4 bases to trimming and J lost 13 bases, with 18 bases between them. CDR3 size: 14 residues. Per the germline V gene, CDR1 is SGHTS and CDR2 is YDEGEE. CDR3 sequence: CASSIGQGRAPLHF. The CDR3 region has the DNA TGTGCCAGCAGCATCGGACAAGGAAGGGCGCCCCTCCACTTT.

As concerns this clone: The junction differs from germline at one of its ends, possibly a read error. The chain carries TRBV7-7 and TRBJ2-1; possible D gene TRBD2, 5 bases. There are 13 residues in the CDR3. Per the germline V gene, CDR1 is SSHAT and CDR2 is FNYEAQ (reference sequence). The CDR3 here is CASSFGLNNEQFF. CDR3 DNA sequence: TGTGCTAGCAGCTTTGGACTCAACAATGAGCAGTTCTTC.